The TCR beta chain under discussion was sequenced for a study of T cell responses to AZD1222 COVID-19 vaccine. Measured with immunoSEQ multiplex PCR; TCRdb has only the in-frame clones, and not every one. The sample records fewer than 150,000 clones, 90% to 95% being singletons. This receptor was obtained from an adult who received the AZD1222 COVID-19 vaccine. Sequences were derived from peripheral blood, sampled 28 days after the second AZD1222 dose.

The DNA of the CDR3 is TGTGCCAGCAGCTCCCGACAGGGTTCCTACAATGAGCAGTTCTTC. Its protein product is CASSSRQGSYNEQFF. This chain links TRBV11-2 with TRBJ2-1; TRBD1 aligns across 7 bases. Trimming removed 4 bases from V and 1 base from J; junction bases left unmatched: 4. CDR1 is SGHAT and CDR2 is FQNNGV in the germline V gene. The CDR3 length is 15 residues.